Below, 20 T cell receptor beta chains from the same sample are listed, as sequenced in a study of blood T cell repertoires in COVID-19. TCRdb's table, derived via immunoSEQ multiplex PCR, lists solely in-frame clones and lacks some. This table holds some 99,000 clones, approximately 81% found once. The sequencing sample was made of peripheral blood. The origin of the receptors is a woman of 80 years or more with acute or convalescent COVID-19.

The V and J genes are TRBV18 and TRBJ1-1; TRBD1 is a possible D gene (5 bases). Germline CDR1 and CDR2: KGHSH and LQKENI. V lost 4 bases and J 1 base, leaving 10 bases between the germline ends. The CDR3 is made up of 14 amino acids. CDR3 sequence (DNA): TGTGCCAGCTCACTCTCGGGGGGGAACACTGAAGCTTTCTTT. Translating gives CASSLSGGNTEAFF.

The chain joins TRBV28 to TRBJ2-1; TRBD1 aligns across 7 bases. V trimming: 8 bases; J trimming: 5 bases; junction bases outside the gene matches: 9. Per germline, CDR1 MDHEN and CDR2 SYDVKM. The CDR3 contains 14 residues. CDR3 nucleotides: TGTGCCAGCCAACGGGCAGGGGGAAACAATGAGCAGTTCTTC. Its protein product is CASQRAGGNNEQFF.

The genes are TRBV15 and TRBJ2-5, with TRBD1 matching 7 bases. Germline CDR1 and CDR2: LNHNV and YYDKDF (reference sequence). This CDR3 region has 15 residues. With 2 bases clipped from V and 0 bases from J, the junction kept 3 bases outside the gene matches. In nucleotides, the CDR3 is TGTGCCACCAGCAGATTGGGACAGTACCAAGAGACCCAGTACTTC. Its protein product is CATSRLGQYQETQYF.

A few counts support this clone. J is TRBJ2-3 and V is TRBV28, with 7 bases that match TRBD2. V shed 4 bases and J 1 base; nucleotides not matched to a gene: 11. Germline-derived CDR1 and CDR2 are MDHEN and SYDVKM. The CDR3 covers 17 residues. CDR3 residues: CASSSRDYPGRTDTQYF. Here the CDR3 DNA reads TGTGCCAGCAGTTCCAGGGACTACCCTGGTCGCACAGATACGCAGTATTTT.

The chain couples TRBV28 to TRBJ1-4; tentatively, D is TRBD1 (6 bases). In germline, CDR1 is MDHEN, CDR2 SYDVKM. The CDR3 has 15 residues. Trimming took off 6 bases at V and 3 bases at J, with 14 bases between the two ends. CDR3 sequence: CASRSQGKANEKLFF. Here the CDR3 DNA reads TGTGCCAGCAGGTCCCAGGGGAAGGCTAATGAAAAACTGTTTTTT.

The chain links TRBV7-2 to TRBJ2-5; TRBD1 matches 7 bases. This CDR3 has 12 residues. Germline V gene data show CDR1 as SGHTA and CDR2 as FQGNSA. After removal of 7 bases from V and 3 bases from J, the junction contained 2 bases not matched to a gene. This CDR3 reads CASNRGKETQYF. The CDR3 coding sequence is TGTGCCAGCAACAGGGGTAAAGAGACCCAGTACTTC. Drawing the rest from reference TRBV7-2 and TRBJ2-5, the complete variable domain is GAGVSQSPSNKVTEKGKDVELRCDPISGHTALYWYRQSLGQGLEFLIYFQGNSAPDKSGLPSDRFSAERTGGSVSTLTIQRTQQEDSAVYLCASNRGKETQYFGPGTRLLVL.

This chain uses TRBV24-1 with TRBJ1-5; D remains unclear. CDR1 and CDR2 (germline): KGHDR, SFDVKD. The V and J ends lost 3 bases and 2 bases respectively, with 13 bases between them. The length of the CDR3 is 16 residues. CDR3 sequence (DNA): TGTGCCACCAGTGATGCACACGGCGGGGGCAATCAGCCCCAGCATTTT. Translating gives CATSDAHGGGNQPQHF.

The gene calls are TRBV2 and TRBJ2-7; the match to TRBD2 covers 8 bases. CDR3 size: 15 residues. The V segment lost 6 bases and the J segment 0 bases; nucleotides outside the gene matches: 7. Germline CDR1 and CDR2: SNHLY and FYNNEI. The CDR3 DNA sequence: TGTGCCAGCAGCGGGGGGGACATGATCTCCTACGAGCAGTACTTC. Translated, it gives CASSGGDMISYEQYF.

J is TRBJ1-5 and V is TRBV19; possibly TRBD1 for D (5 bases). The CDR3 has 13 amino acids. With 1 base removed from V and 6 bases from J, the gap between germline ends came to 7 bases. The germline V gene has CDR1 LNHDA and CDR2 SQIVND (reference sequence). CDR3 sequence reads: CASSIGGGQPQHF. In DNA form, the CDR3 reads TGTGCCAGTAGTATAGGGGGGGGTCAGCCCCAGCATTTT.

Only a few counts were recorded for this clone. This chain links TRBV2 with TRBJ2-7, with TRBD2 as a possible D gene (5 bases). This CDR3 is 13 amino acids long. Germline assignment: CDR1 SNHLY and CDR2 FYNNEI. Trimming took off 5 bases at V and 2 bases at J, with 10 bases between the two ends. The CDR3 DNA is TGTGCCAGCAGTACGGGAACGGCCTACGAGCAGTACTTC. Residues: CASSTGTAYEQYF.

The chain employs TRBV30 and TRBJ1-5; D uncertain. The germline CDR1 and CDR2 sequences are GTSNPN and SVGIG (reference sequence). The V gene lost 1 base and the J gene lost 5 bases, with 9 bases spanning the gap. This CDR3 has 13 amino acids. Written as DNA, the CDR3 is TGTGCCTGGAGTGGAGGAAGATATCAGCCCCAGCATTTT. It yields the protein CAWSGGRYQPQHF.

The genes are TRBV7-9 and TRBJ1-1, with D perhaps TRBD1 (5 bases). Germline V CDR1 and CDR2: SEHNR, FQNEAQ (reference sequence). The CDR3 extends over 14 amino acids. V was clipped by 2 bases and J by 3 bases, with 10 bases between them. The DNA for the CDR3 is TGTGCCAGCAGCTTAAGTGGGGCGGACACTGAAGCTTTCTTT. Protein sequence: CASSLSGADTEAFF. The whole variable domain, remainder taken from reference TRBV7-9 and TRBJ1-1, is DTGVSQNPRHKITKRGQNVTFRCDPISEHNRLYWYRQTLGQGPEFLTYFQNEAQLEKSRLLSDRFSAERPKGSFSTLEIQRTEQGDSAMYLCASSLSGADTEAFFGQGTRLTVV.

This clone was seen more than once but under ten times. V usage is TRBV6-2 or TRBV6-3 and J usage is TRBJ1-1; D ambiguous. Trimming pared 6 bases from V and 1 base from J, leaving 6 bases between. The length of the CDR3 is 12 residues. The germline V gene encodes CDR1 MNHEY and CDR2 SVGEGT. CDR3 bases: TGTGCCAGCAGCCGACAGAACACTGAAGCTTTCTTT. This codes for CASSRQNTEAFF.

This chain uses TRBV28 with TRBJ1-2; D unclear. The CDR3 has 13 residues. The germline V and J ends were trimmed by 3 bases and 4 bases, with 9 bases remaining between them. Germline CDR1 and CDR2: MDHEN and SYDVKM. Here the CDR3 DNA reads TGTGCCAGCAGTTTCAAGGAGTCCTATGGCTACACCTTC. It encodes CASSFKESYGYTF.

The genes are TRBV6-5 and TRBJ1-1; D call uncertain. This CDR3 is 13 amino acids long. Germline V lookup: CDR1 MNHEY, CDR2 SVGAGI. V lost 8 bases and J lost 2, with 12 bases in between. CDR3 loop: CASSPRVNTEAFF. In DNA, the CDR3 is TGTGCCAGCTCGCCTCGGGTAAACACTGAAGCTTTCTTT.

The J gene is TRBJ2-2, the V gene TRBV5-4, with D tentatively TRBD1 (5 bases). The CDR3 has 17 residues. The germline V and J ends were trimmed by 0 bases and 2 bases, with 14 bases remaining between them. The germline gives CDR1 SGHNT, CDR2 YYREEE (reference sequence). CDR3 protein: CASSLALGQGNTGELFF. The CDR3 nucleotides are TGTGCCAGCAGCTTGGCCCTAGGGCAGGGTAACACCGGGGAGCTGTTTTTT. Complete variable domain (other parts from reference TRBV5-4 and TRBJ2-2): ETGVTQSPTHLIKTRGQQVTLRCSSQSGHNTVSWYQQALGQGPQFIFQYYREEENGRGNFPPRFSGLQFPNYSSELNVNALELDDSALYLCASSLALGQGNTGELFFGEGSRLTVL.

The DNA for the CDR3 is TGTGCCAGCAGCCCCCGACTAGCGGGGGGACCTTACCAAGAGACCCAGTACTTC. It is translated as CASSPRLAGGPYQETQYF. V gene TRBV9 combines with J gene TRBJ2-5; TRBD2 aligns across 13 bases. Germline values: CDR1 SGDLS, CDR2 YYNGEE. Trimming removed 4 bases from V and 0 bases from J; junction bases left unmatched: 9. The CDR3 consists of 18 residues.

This chain joins TRBV7-2 and TRBJ1-2; D may be TRBD1 (5 bases). From germline, CDR1 is SGHTA and CDR2 FQGNSA. The germline V and J ends were trimmed by 3 bases and 4 bases, with 9 bases remaining between them. The CDR3 runs to 13 residues. CDR3 bases: TGTGCCAGCAGCTTCGGACAAAGCTATGGCTACACCTTC. Protein: CASSFGQSYGYTF. The variable domain in full, with the rest retrieved from reference TRBV7-2 and TRBJ1-2, is GAGVSQSPSNKVTEKGKDVELRCDPISGHTALYWYRQSLGQGLEFLIYFQGNSAPDKSGLPSDRFSAERTGGSVSTLTIQRTQQEDSAVYLCASSFGQSYGYTFGSGTRLTVV.

The table lists this clone with a few counts. V gene TRBV28 combines with J gene TRBJ1-2; D possibly corresponds to TRBD1 (6 bases). The CDR3 has 17 amino acids. The V gene's germline CDR1 is MDHEN and CDR2 SYDVKM. V dropped 8 bases and J dropped 2 bases, with 24 bases sitting between them. The CDR3 sequence is CASWPTQGGRSNYGYTF. For the CDR3, the DNA is TGTGCCAGCTGGCCTACACAGGGCGGGCGATCAAACTATGGCTACACCTTC.

CDR3 in DNA: TGTGCCAGCAGAGCACGACTAGCGGGGCGAAATAATGAGCAGTTCTTC. Translated, it gives CASRARLAGRNNEQFF. This chain uses TRBV2 with TRBJ2-1, with TRBD2 identical over 11 bases. Germline V gives CDR1 SNHLY, CDR2 FYNNEI. CDR3 length: 16 residues. Trimming at V came to 6 bases and at J to 7 bases, leaving 11 bases not matched to a gene.